Reported below is one T cell receptor (beta chain). Antigen: not known. Produced via immunoSEQ multiplex PCR; TCRdb's table is partial and in-frame only. The data show 95,000 to 100,000 clones, about 89% seen once. Germline lookup yields CDR1 SGHNT and CDR2 YYREEE (reference sequence). This CDR3 comprises 15 residues. The V and J ends lost 3 bases and 3 bases respectively, with 16 bases between them. These data come from a study of T cell responses to AZD1222 COVID-19 vaccine. Study-wide results and limits: Females outnumbered males among donors, who were mostly white British; clonal diversity was possibly underestimated.

The source of this sequence is an adult who received the AZD1222 COVID-19 vaccine. This sample comprised peripheral blood, obtained 28 days after the second AZD1222 dose. The V call is TRBV5-4, the J call TRBJ2-7; possible D gene TRBD1, 6 bases. The DNA of the CDR3 is TGTGCCAGCAGCTCAGGGGACCCATCCTACTACGAGCAGTACTTC. This translates into CASSSGDPSYYEQYF.